This entry describes one T cell receptor (beta chain). Its specificity is unknown. The data were taken from a study of persistence of HIV-infected CD4 T cells. Findings and limits, study-wide: Antigen-responding cells were enriched for degenerate expanded CDR3beta sequences.

The libraries were made with immunoSEQ version 4 in survey mode. Sequencing used immunoSEQ multiplex PCR; TCRdb keeps in-frame clones, though not all of them. Of about 40,000 clones detected, approximately 80% appear once; the ten largest clones hold 14%. Overlapping HIV-1 Gag 15-mer peptides at about 1 ug per peptide per mL were used. Sorted nonresponding memory CD4+ T cells were CD40L-negative, CD69-negative, CD45RO-high. Between the trimmed V and J ends, which lost 4 bases and 9 bases, there was a span of 15 bases. This CDR3 has 13 amino acids. Per germline, CDR1 LNHDA and CDR2 SQIVND (reference sequence).

The origin of this receptor is an adult man with HIV who was CMV-seropositive. This specimen was CD4+ T cells sorted from PBMCs after approximately 19-hour stimulation, taken from a patient who received antiretroviral therapy. The chain joins TRBV19 to TRBJ1-1; D remains ambiguous. CDR3 in amino acids: CASSSRATRKAFF. CDR3 coding DNA: TGTGCCAGTAGTAGCCGGGCCACAAGAAAAGCTTTCTTT.